This section outlines one T cell receptor beta chain sequence together with its context. The antigen is unknown. The sample originates from a study of CXCR3-negative and CXCR3-positive naive CD8 T cells. About the research overall: Sequencing gave roughly 130 million TRB reads overall, about 1.5 +/- 0.3 million per library.

TRB cDNA libraries were made by UMI-labeled 5' RACE. TCRdb processed the 5' RACE reads again and assigns one entry to each CDR3 protein, with no DNA. This sample's table has 38,000 or so distinct CDR3 sequences. Every individual CD8+ T cell subset underwent sorting in triplicate at a few hundred thousand cells apiece. Overall study findings and caveats: Memory CD8+ cells showed much lower diversity, while both naive subsets were comparably high. Unlike memory cells, which differed, naive CXCR3-negative and CXCR3-positive cells had similar TRBV-TRBJ usage.

This TCR was recovered from a human donor in good health. Some clones in this sample may be carry-over from other donors' samples. The sequencing sample was made of naive CXCR3- CD8+ T cells from blood. The subset was: CD45RO-CCR7+CD27+CD95- naive CD8+ T cells lacking CXCR3 (TNR3-).

CDR3: CASSEWDRDVPGYTF. The V and J genes are TRBV7-2 and TRBJ1-2; TCRdb's assignment of TRBD1 cannot be checked, as there is no DNA. CDR3 length equals 15 residues. The germline gives CDR1 SGHTA, CDR2 FQGNSA.